In its sample, the clone carrying this T cell receptor (beta chain) was seen once. Its antigen is not known. Germline V gene data show CDR1 as SQVTM and CDR2 as ANQGSEA. This CDR3 spans 13 amino acids. V lost 7 bases and J 5 bases, leaving 17 bases between the germline ends. This entry belongs to a study of beta chain features in type 1 diabetes. Study context: Patients and healthy donors were similar in age, gender and cell yields. Study outcomes and limitations: More deletions and fewer insertions at VDJ junctions were seen in type 1 diabetes patients. TCRB repertoires of naive, central memory and Treg cells appeared more similar among patients than among healthy donors. Whatever favoring of shorter templates PCR might show would apply equally to patients and controls.

Expressed TCRB transcripts were sequenced after all isolated RNA was converted to cDNA. Measured with immunoSEQ multiplex PCR; TCRdb has only the in-frame clones, and not every one. The sample shows some 900,000 clones, roughly 17% of them seen only once. The receptor was derived from a woman aged 18-29 years in good health. Sequenced material: naive CD4+ T cells from blood. The rearrangement links TRBV29-1 to TRBJ2-5; TRBD2 is a possible D gene (5 bases). The CDR3 nucleotides read TGCAGCGCTGGCGGGCGTTGGGCGGAGACCCAGTACTTC. Amino acid sequence: CSAGGRWAETQYF.